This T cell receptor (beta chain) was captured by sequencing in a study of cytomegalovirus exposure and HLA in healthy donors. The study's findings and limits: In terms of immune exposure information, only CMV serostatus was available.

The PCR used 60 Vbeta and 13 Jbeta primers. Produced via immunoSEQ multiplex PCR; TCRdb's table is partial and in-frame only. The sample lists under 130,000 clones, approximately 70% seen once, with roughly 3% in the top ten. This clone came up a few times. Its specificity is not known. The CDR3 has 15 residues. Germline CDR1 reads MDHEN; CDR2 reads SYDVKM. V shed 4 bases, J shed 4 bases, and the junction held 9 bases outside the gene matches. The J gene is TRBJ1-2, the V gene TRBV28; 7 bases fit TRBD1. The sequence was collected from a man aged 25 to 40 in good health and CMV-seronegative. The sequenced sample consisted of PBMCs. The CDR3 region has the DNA TGTGCCAGCAGTTCCCCGCGACAGGGAGCCTATGGCTACACCTTC. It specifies CASSSPRQGAYGYTF.